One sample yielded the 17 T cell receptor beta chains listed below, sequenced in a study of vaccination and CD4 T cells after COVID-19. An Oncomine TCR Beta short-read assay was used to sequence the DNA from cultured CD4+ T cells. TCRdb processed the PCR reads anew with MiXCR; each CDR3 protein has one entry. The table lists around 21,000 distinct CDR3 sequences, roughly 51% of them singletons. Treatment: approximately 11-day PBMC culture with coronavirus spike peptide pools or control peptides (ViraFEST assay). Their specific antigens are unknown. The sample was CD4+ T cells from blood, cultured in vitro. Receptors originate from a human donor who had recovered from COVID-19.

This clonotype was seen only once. The CDR3 loop reads CASSPRTGGSDTQYF. CDR3 sequence (DNA): TGTGCCAGCAGTCCAAGGACAGGGGGATCAGATACGCAGTATTTT. This chain links TRBV2 with TRBJ2-3; TRBD1 matches at 10 bases. The germline V gene has CDR1 SNHLY and CDR2 FYNNEI. This CDR3 is 15 amino acids long. V gave up 5 bases and J gave up 4 bases; unmatched junction bases: 6.

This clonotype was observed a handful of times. The CDR3, as DNA: TGTGCCAGCAGTGACCCACTCGCCTGGACAGGGGCTGATACGCAGTATTTT. It specifies CASSDPLAWTGADTQYF. This chain connects TRBV6-1 to TRBJ2-3; TRBD1 matches 9 bases. The V segment lost 3 bases and the J segment 6 bases; nucleotides outside the gene matches: 13. The CDR3 runs to 17 residues. In germline, CDR1 is MNHNS, CDR2 SASEGT.

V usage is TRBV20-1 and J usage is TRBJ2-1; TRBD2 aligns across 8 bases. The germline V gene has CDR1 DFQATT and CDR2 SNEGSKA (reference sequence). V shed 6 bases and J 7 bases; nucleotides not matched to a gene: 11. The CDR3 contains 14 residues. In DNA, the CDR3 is TGCAGTGCCCTCGACGGGGGGGGAGGAAATGAGCAGTTCTTC. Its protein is CSALDGGGGNEQFF.

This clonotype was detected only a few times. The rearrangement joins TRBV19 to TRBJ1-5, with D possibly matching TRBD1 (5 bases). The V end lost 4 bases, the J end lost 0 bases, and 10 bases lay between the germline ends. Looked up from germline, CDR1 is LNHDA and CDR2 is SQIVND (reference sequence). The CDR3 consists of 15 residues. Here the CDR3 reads CASSKGTASNQPQHF. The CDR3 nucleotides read TGTGCCAGTAGTAAAGGGACGGCTAGCAATCAGCCCCAGCATTTT.

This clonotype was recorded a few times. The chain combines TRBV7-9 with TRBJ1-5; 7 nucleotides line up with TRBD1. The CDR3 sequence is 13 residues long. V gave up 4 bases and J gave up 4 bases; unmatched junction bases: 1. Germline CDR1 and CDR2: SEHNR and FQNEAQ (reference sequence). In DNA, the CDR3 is TGTGCCAGCAGCTCGACAGGGAATCAGCCCCAGCATTTT. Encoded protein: CASSSTGNQPQHF.

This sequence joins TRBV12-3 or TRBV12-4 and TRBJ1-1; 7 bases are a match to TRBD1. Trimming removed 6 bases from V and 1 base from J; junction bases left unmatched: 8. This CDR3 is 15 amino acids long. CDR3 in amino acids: CASSPTGTANTEAFF. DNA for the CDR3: TGTGCCAGCAGCCCCACCGGGACAGCGAACACTGAAGCTTTCTTT.

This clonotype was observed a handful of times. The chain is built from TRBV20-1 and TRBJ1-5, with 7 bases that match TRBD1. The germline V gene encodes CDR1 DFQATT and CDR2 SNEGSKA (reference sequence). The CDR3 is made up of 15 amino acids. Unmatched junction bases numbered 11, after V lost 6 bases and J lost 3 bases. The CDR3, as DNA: TGCAGTGCACCTGACAGGGCAGCCTTCAATCAGCCCCAGCATTTT. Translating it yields CSAPDRAAFNQPQHF.

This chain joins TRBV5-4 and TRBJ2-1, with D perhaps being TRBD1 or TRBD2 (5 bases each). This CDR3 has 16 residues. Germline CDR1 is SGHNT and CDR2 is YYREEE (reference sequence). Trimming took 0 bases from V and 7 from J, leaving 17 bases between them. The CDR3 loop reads CASSLGGPIARNEQFF. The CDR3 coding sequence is TGTGCCAGCAGCTTGGGGGGACCCATTGCCAGGAATGAGCAGTTCTTC.

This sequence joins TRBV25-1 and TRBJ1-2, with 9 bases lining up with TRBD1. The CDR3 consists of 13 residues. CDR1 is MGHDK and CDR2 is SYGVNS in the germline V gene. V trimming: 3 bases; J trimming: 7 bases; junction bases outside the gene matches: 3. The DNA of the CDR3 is TGTGCCAGCAGTGACAGGACAGGGGTTGGCTACACCTTC. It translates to CASSDRTGVGYTF.

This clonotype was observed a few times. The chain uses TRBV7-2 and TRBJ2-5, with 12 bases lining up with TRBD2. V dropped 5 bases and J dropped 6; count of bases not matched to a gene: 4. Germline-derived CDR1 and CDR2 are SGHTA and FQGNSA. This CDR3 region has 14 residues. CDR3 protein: CASSKTSGGQTQYF. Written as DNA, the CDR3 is TGTGCCAGCAGCAAGACTAGCGGGGGCCAGACCCAGTACTTC.

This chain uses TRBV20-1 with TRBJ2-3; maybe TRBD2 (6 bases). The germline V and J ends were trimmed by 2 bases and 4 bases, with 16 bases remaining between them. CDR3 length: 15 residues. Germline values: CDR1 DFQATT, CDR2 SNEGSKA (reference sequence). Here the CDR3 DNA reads TGCAGTGCTAGATTGCTTTTAGCGGCGCCAGATACGCAGTATTTT. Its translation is CSARLLLAAPDTQYF.

The CDR3 nucleotides are TGTGCCAGCAGCTTAGCCCTAGCGAGGGCCCGGGAGACCCAGTACTTC. Translating it yields CASSLALARARETQYF. The chain links TRBV11-2 to TRBJ2-5, with a weak D call TRBD2 (6 bases). This CDR3 has 16 amino acids. The V gene's germline CDR1 is SGHAT and CDR2 FQNNGV. V was trimmed by 1 base and J by 5 bases, leaving 17 bases between them. Using reference TRBV11-2 and TRBJ2-5 for the parts outside the CDR3, the full variable domain is EAGVAQSPRYKIIEKRQSVAFWCNPISGHATLYWYQQILGQGPKLLIQFQNNGVVDDSQLPKDRFSAERLKGVDSTLKIQPAKLEDSAVYLCASSLALARARETQYFGPGTRLLVL.

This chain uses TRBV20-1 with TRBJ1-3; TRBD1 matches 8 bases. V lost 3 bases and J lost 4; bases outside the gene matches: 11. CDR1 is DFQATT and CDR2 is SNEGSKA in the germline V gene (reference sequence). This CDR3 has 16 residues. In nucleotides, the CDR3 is TGCAGTGCTAGCATGGGTGCCTGGACAGGGGGAAACACCATATATTTT. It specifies CSASMGAWTGGNTIYF.

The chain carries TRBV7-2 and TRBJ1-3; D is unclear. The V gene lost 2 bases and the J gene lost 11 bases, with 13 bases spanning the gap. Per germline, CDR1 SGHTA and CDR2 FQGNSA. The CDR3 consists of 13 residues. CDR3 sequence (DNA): TGTGCCAGCAGCTTACGAGGCATAACGGCCATATATTTT. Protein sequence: CASSLRGITAIYF.

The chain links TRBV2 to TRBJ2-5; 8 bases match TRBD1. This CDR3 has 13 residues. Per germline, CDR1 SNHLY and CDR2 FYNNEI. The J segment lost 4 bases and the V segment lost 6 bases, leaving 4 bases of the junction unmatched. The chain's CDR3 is CASRDRVGETQYF. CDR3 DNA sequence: TGTGCCAGCAGGGACAGGGTTGGAGAGACCCAGTACTTC.

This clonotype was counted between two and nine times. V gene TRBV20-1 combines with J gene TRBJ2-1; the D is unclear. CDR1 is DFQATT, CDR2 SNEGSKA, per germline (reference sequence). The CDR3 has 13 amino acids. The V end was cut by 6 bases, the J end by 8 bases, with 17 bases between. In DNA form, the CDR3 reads TGCAGTGCCCACCCCCCTTTCGCCCATGAGCAGTTCTTC. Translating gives CSAHPPFAHEQFF.

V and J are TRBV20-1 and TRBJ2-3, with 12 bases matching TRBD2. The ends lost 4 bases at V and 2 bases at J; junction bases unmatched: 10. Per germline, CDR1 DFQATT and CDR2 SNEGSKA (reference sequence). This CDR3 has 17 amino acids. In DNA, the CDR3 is TGCAGTGCTAAGGTAGTTCGGACTAGCGGGGTCACAGATACGCAGTATTTT. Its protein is CSAKVVRTSGVTDTQYF.